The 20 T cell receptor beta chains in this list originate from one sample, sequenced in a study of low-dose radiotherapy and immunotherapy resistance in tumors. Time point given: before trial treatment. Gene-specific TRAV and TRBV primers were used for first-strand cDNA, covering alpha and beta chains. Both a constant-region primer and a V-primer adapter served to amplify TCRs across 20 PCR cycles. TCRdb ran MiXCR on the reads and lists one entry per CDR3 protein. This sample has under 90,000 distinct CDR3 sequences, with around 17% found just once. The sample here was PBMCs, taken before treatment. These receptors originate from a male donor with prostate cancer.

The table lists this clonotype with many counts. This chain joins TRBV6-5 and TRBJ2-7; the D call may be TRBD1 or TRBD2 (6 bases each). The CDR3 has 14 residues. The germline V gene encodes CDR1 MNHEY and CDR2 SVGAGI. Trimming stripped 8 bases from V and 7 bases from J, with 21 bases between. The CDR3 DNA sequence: TGTGCCAGCCGGAGGGACACACCGCAAGGGGAGCAGTACTTC. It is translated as CASRRDTPQGEQYF.

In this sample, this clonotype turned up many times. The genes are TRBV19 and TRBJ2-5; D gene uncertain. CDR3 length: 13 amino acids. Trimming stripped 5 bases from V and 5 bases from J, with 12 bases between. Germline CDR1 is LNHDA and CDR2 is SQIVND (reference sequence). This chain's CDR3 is CASSPVTQETQYF. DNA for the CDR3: TGTGCCAGTAGTCCAGTCACCCAGGAGACCCAGTACTTC. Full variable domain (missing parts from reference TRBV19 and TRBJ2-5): DGGITQSPKYLFRKEGQNVTLSCEQNLNHDAMYWYRQDPGQGLRLIYYSQIVNDFQKGDIAEGYSVSREKKESFPLTVTSAQKNPTAFYLCASSPVTQETQYFGPGTRLLVL.

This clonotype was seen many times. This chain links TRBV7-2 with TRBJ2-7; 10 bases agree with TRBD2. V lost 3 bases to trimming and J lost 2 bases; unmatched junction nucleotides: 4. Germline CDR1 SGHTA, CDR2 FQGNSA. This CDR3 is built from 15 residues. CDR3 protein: CASSFLAGETYEQYF. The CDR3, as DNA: TGTGCCAGCAGCTTCCTAGCGGGGGAAACCTACGAGCAGTACTTC.

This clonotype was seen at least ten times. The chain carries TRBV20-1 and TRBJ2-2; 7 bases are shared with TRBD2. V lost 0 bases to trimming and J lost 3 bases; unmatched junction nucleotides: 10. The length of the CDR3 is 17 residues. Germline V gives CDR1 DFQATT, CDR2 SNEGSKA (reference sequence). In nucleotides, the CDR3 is TGCAGTGCTAGAGACGGGGAGCGGGGACTCGACACCGGGGAGCTGTTTTTT. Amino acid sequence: CSARDGERGLDTGELFF.

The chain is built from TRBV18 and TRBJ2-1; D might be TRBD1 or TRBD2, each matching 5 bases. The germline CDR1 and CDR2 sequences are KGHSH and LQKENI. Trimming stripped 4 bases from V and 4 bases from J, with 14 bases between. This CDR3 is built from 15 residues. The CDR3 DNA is TGTGCCAGCTCACTCTCCGGGACGGAATACAATGAGCAGTTCTTC. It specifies CASSLSGTEYNEQFF.

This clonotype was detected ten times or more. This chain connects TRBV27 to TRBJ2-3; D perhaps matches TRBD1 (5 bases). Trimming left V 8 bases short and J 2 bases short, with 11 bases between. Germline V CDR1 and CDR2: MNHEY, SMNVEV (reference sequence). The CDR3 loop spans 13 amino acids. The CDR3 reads CASRQPNTDTQYF. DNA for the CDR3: TGTGCCAGCCGACAGCCCAACACAGATACGCAGTATTTT.

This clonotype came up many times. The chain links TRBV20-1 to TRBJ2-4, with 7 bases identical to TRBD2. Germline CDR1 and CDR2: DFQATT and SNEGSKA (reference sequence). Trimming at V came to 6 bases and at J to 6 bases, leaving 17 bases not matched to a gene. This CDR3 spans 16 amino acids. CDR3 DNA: TGCAGTGCCCTCCCCCCTAGCGGAGGCACGGGAAACATTCAGTACTTC. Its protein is CSALPPSGGTGNIQYF.

Here the CDR3 DNA reads TGCAGTGCTAGGTCAATTGGGACTAGCGGGAGCGACGAGCAGTACTTC. Its translation is CSARSIGTSGSDEQYF. V usage is TRBV20-1 and J usage is TRBJ2-7; 14 bases match TRBD2. Germline loops: CDR1 DFQATT, CDR2 SNEGSKA (reference sequence). The CDR3 is 16 amino acids. V gave up 3 bases and J gave up 5 bases; unmatched junction bases: 9.

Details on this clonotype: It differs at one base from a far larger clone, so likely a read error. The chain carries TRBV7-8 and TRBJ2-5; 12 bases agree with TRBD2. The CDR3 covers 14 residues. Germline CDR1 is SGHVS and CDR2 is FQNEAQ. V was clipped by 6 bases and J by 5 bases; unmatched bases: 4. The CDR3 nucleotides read TGTGCCAGCAGGCCCGGGACTAGCGGGGAGACCCAGTACTTC. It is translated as CASRPGTSGETQYF.

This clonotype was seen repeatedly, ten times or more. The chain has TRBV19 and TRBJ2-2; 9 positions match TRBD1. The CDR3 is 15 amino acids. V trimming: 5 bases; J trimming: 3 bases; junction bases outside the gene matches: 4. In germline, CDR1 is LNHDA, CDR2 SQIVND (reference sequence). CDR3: CASSPTGGDTGELFF. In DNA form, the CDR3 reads TGTGCCAGTAGTCCGACAGGGGGGGACACCGGGGAGCTGTTTTTT.

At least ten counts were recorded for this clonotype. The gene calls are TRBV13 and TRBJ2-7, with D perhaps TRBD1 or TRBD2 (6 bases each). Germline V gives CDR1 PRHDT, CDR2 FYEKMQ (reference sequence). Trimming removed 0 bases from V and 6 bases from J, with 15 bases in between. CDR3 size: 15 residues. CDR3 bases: TGTGCCAGCAGCTTAGGACTAGGGGGGATGGCCGAGCAGTACTTC. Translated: CASSLGLGGMAEQYF.

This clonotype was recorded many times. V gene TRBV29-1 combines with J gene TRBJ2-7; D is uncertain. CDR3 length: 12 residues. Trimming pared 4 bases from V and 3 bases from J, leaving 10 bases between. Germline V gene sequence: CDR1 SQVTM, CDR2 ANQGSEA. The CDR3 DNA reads TGCAGCGTTGCGAGCCCCAGCTACGAGCAGTACTTC. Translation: CSVASPSYEQYF.

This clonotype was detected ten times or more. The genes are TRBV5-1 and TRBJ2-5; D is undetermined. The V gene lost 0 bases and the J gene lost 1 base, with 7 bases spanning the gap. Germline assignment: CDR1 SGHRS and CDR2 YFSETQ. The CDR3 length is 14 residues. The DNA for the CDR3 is TGCGCCAGCAGCTTGGACACCATCCAAGAGACCCAGTACTTC. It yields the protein CASSLDTIQETQYF.

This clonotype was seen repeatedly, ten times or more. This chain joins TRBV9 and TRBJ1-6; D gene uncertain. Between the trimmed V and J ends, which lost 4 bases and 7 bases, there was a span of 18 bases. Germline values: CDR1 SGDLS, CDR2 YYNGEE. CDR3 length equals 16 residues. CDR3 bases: TGTGCCAGCAGCCCCGGGGTTCCTCAAGGGAATTCACCCCTCCACTTT. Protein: CASSPGVPQGNSPLHF.

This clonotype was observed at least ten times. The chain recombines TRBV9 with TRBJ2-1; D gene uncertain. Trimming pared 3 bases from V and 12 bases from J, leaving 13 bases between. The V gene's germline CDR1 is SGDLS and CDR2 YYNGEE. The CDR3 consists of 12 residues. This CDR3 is CASSGASSGQFF. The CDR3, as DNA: TGTGCCAGCAGCGGGGCTAGTTCGGGGCAGTTCTTC.

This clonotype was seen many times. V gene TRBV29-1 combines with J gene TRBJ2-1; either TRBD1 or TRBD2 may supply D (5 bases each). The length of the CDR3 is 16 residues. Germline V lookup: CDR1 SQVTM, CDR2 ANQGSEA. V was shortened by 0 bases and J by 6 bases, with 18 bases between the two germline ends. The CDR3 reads CSVEEFWGIKGNEQFF. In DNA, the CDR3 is TGCAGCGTTGAAGAGTTCTGGGGGATAAAAGGCAATGAGCAGTTCTTC.

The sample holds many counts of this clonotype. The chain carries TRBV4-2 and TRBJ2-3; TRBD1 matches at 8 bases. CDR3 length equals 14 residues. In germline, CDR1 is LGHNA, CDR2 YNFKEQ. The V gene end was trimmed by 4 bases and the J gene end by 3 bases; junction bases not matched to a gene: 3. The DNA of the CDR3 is TGTGCCAGCAGCCCCCACAGGGGGACAGATACGCAGTATTTT. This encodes CASSPHRGTDTQYF.

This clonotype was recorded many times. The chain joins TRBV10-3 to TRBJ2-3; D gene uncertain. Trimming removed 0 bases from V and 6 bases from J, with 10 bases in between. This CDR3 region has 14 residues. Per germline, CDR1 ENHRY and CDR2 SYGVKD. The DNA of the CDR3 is TGTGCCATCAGTGAGTCGATGGATAGGGATACGCAGTATTTT. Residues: CAISESMDRDTQYF.

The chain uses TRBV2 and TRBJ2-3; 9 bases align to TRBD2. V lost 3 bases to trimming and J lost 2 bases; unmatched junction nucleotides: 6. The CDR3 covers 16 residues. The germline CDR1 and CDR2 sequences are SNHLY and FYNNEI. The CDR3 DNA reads TGTGCCAGCAGTGATTGGCTAGCGGGGAACACAGATACGCAGTATTTT. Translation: CASSDWLAGNTDTQYF.

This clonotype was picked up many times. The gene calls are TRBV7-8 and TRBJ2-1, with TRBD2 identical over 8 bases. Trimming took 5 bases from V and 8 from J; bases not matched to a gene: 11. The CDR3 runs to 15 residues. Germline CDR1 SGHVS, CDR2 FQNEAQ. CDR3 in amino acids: CASSRPVGGAYEQFF. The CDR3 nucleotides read TGTGCCAGCAGCCGCCCCGTCGGGGGGGCTTATGAGCAGTTCTTC.